This TCR beta chain was profiled in a study of blood T cell repertoires in COVID-19 (dated by TCRdb to the early 2020s). Concerning the study at large: Samples covering the acute and convalescent phases of COVID-19 were provided by collaborators in the United States, Italy and Spain. The repertoires were released in a freely available public database intended as a resource for research on the immune response to SARS-CoV-2. The material from the prospective study consisted of cDNA or gDNA derived from T cells, B-cell-depleted T cells, or PBMCs. Nearly every sample came with metadata listing a de-identified subject ID, COVID-19 status, age in years and sex. The samples were drawn from two sources: the first 160 participants of the ongoing ImmuneRACE study, and 950 to 1,500 subjects contributed by 6 global collaborators. Where HLA class I and class II types were available, the types were taken from metadata supplied by the sample provider, not from assay-based typing. The dataset comprised deeply sampled blood TCRbeta repertoires from subjects exposed to, actively infected with, or recovered from COVID-19. General conclusions and limits of the study: The quantity of clinical and demographic metadata differed by source and by participant and was supplied without curation.

At the junction V is shortened by 6 bases and J by 1 base, with 10 bases in between. The CDR3 runs 13 residues from the cysteine to the phenylalanine. Only the CDR3 DNA stays, 39 bases, in frame from base 1. The germline V gene sets CDR1 to SQVTM and CDR2 to ANQGSEA. Only one count was recorded for this clone. The antigen this receptor binds is unknown. One base away there is no much larger clone; base qualities are not given. TCRbeta CDR3 regions were amplified from genomic DNA by means of the immunoSEQ Assay, a bias-controlled multiplex PCR. The original methods were these. Nucleated cell counts per sample were estimated from amplification of reference gene primers within the assay. To quantify the absolute abundance of each unique TCRbeta CDR3 rearrangement, sequence reads were collapsed and filtered. For each sample, productive Simpson clonality was calculated as the square root of Simpson's diversity index across productive rearrangements. What TCRdb holds here is the immuneACCESS table cut down to in-frame rearrangements. Part of the clones is not present; checked against another copy, under half of the missing clones reflect an unresolved V gene, and the others are unexplained. The D gene and trimming were derived from the DNA, and the V and J assignments and clone size from that table. The sample table records some 160,000 clones; 85% to 90% of these occur just once. Together, the top ten hold 3% of the sample.

Collaborating institutions collected whole blood in K2EDTA tubes following their own protocols. For TCRbeta analysis, collaborators shipped samples as frozen whole blood, isolated PBMCs, or DNA extracted from either of those sample types. The sequence was obtained from an older woman with active COVID-19. This chain is built from TRBV29-1 and TRBJ2-1; 6 matching bases give a weak D call of TRBD1. Sequencing used peripheral blood. The CDR3 corresponds to CSVQGLSYNEQFF. The DNA sequence reads TGCAGCGTACAGGGTTTGTCCTACAATGAGCAGTTCTTC.